The clone carrying this T cell receptor (beta chain) has a single count. The data originate from a study of blood T cell repertoires in COVID-19. Study overall: Whether acute or convalescent, the COVID-19 samples came from the United States, Italy and Spain. The analysed material was cDNA or gDNA that came from T cells, B-cell-depleted T cells, or PBMCs.

The CDR3 loop spans 16 amino acids. CDR1 is SQVTM and CDR2 is ANQGSEA in the germline V gene. Trimming took 4 bases from V and 0 from J, leaving 13 bases between them. Methods used by the authors: Estimation of nucleated cell counts relied on the amplification of reference gene primers. Sequencing was performed with immunoSEQ multiplex PCR; in TCRdb, only in-frame clones are kept and a portion is missing. D and trimming were read from the DNA, whereas the V and J calls and clone size are those reported in that table. The sample contains some 200,000 clones, around four fifths of which appear only once.

This clonotype originated in a man in his thirties or forties with active or convalescent COVID-19. J is TRBJ2-6 and V is TRBV29-1; unclear D gene. Specimen: peripheral blood. For the CDR3, the DNA is TGCAGCGTTGTTACAGTTGCTCTCTCTGGGGCCAACGTCCTGACTTTC. Amino acid sequence: CSVVTVALSGANVLTF.